There are many counts of the clone carrying this T cell receptor beta chain. Its specificity is not known. This entry belongs to a study of T cells in Graves' hyperthyroidism and ophthalmopathy. Whole-study context: At initial diagnosis, before any treatment had begun, peripheral blood was obtained. Study-wide results and caveats: Ophthalmopathy, which appeared later, was predicted by the model a median roughly 6.5 months before onset.

TCR beta CDR3 regions were amplified from RNA transcripts. Initially, a first-round RT-PCR of the TCR CDR3 employed the HTBI primer set. One entry per CDR3 protein results from TCRdb running MiXCR on the multiplex PCR reads. The sample lists a few hundred thousand distinct CDR3 sequences; less than 20% were seen once. Trimming removed 3 bases from V and 5 bases from J, with 15 bases in between. This CDR3 is built from 15 residues. The sample taken for sequencing was blood. V is TRBV12-3 or TRBV12-4 and J is TRBJ2-3; tentatively, D is TRBD2 (6 bases). The TCR originated in a man aged 18 to 30 with Graves' ophthalmopathy. In DNA, the CDR3 is TGTGCCAGCAGTTTTGGAACTAGCCTAGGAGATACGCAGTATTTT. Its protein product is CASSFGTSLGDTQYF.